This T cell receptor (beta chain) came from a study of neoadjuvant anti-PD-1 for oral cavity cancer. Study in general: Patients without progression received a fourth nivolumab dose around day 43, then surgical resection on days 50-56.

Data came from immunoSEQ multiplex PCR; TCRdb stores just in-frame clones and leaves some out. The data hold some 15,000 clones, with 67% observed a single time. Worth noting for this clone: One junction end does not reproduce the germline sequence, and a read error may be involved.

Germline V gives CDR1 LNHDA, CDR2 SQIVND (reference sequence). The CDR3 covers 13 residues. The receptor was isolated from a person aged 40 to 85 with oral cavity squamous cell carcinoma. Material: PBMCs, obtained before nivolumab (anti-PD-1) treatment. The chain uses TRBV19 and TRBJ2-2; the D gene is possibly TRBD2 (5 bases). The CDR3 here is CVSSLRSGGELFF. The CDR3, as DNA: TGTGTCAGTAGCCTCCGGAGCGGCGGGGAGCTGTTTTTT.